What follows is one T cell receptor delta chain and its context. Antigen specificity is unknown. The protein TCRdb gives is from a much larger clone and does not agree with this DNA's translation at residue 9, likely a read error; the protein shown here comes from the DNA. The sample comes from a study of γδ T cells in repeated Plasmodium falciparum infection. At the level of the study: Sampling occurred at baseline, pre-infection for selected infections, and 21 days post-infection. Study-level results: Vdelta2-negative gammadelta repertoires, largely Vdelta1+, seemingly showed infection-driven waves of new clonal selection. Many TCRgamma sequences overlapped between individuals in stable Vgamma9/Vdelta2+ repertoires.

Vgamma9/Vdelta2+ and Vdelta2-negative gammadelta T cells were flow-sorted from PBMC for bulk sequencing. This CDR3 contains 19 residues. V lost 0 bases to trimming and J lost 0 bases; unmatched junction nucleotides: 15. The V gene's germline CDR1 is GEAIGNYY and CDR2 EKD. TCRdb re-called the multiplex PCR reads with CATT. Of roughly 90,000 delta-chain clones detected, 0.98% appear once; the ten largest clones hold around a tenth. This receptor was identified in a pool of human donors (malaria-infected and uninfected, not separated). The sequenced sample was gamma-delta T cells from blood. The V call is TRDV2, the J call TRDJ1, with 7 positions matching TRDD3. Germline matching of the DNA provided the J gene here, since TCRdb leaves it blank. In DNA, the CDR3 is TGTGCCTGTGACACCGGTCTGGGGGGTTCTCAATTTTACACCGATAAACTCATCTTT. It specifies CACDTGLGGSQFYTDKLIF.